The clone carrying this T cell receptor beta chain was recorded only once. These data originate in a study of blood T cell repertoires in COVID-19. For the study at large: Material from acute and convalescent COVID-19 was sourced from the United States, Italy and Spain.

The germline CDR1 and CDR2 sequences are SNHLY and FYNNEI. This CDR3 is built from 16 residues. The V segment lost 6 bases and the J segment 4 bases; nucleotides outside the gene matches: 11. Authors' data handling: Counts of nucleated cells, estimated from reference gene primer amplification, were obtained. Generated by immunoSEQ multiplex PCR, the TCRdb table keeps only in-frame clones and is missing some. The DNA gave D and trimming, while V, J and clone size come from that table. The sample holds 270,000 or so clones, approximately 86% seen once. Clinical history reported by participants formed the basis on which cohorts were assigned. Recovered participants had two consecutive negative NP/OP PCR tests, healthcare professional clearance, or symptom resolution.

Sequencing was done on a sample of PBMCs or T cells enriched from blood (not recorded which). The TCR comes from a woman aged 18 to 35 who had recovered from COVID-19. This chain links TRBV2 with TRBJ2-1; 8 bases agree with TRBD2. The CDR3 protein is CASSPRTSPKYNEQFF. DNA for the CDR3: TGTGCCAGCAGCCCACGGACTAGCCCAAAGTACAATGAGCAGTTCTTC.